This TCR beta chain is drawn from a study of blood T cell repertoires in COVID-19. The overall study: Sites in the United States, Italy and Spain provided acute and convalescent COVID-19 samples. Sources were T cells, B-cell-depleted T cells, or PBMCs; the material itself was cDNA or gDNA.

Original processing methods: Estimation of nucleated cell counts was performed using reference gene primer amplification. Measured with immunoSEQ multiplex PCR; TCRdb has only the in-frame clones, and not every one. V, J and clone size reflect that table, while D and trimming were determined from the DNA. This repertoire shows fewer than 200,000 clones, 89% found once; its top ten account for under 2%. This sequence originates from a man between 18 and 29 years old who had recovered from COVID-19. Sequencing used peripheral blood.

Written as DNA, the CDR3 is TGTGCCAGCAGCGTCCCCGCCGGGGGGGCAGGCGGCTACACCTTC. Protein sequence: CASSVPAGGAGGYTF. The chain combines TRBV9 with TRBJ1-2; possibly TRBD1 for D (6 bases). With 2 bases removed from V and 8 bases from J, the gap between germline ends came to 19 bases. The CDR3 contains 15 residues. Per the germline V gene, CDR1 is SGDLS and CDR2 is YYNGEE.